One T cell receptor beta chain is described in this entry. This sample is part of a study of patients and donors after allogeneic stem cell transplantation. Looked up from germline, CDR1 is LGHDT and CDR2 is YNNKEL (reference sequence). This CDR3 contains 14 residues. Between the trimmed V and J ends, which lost 1 base and 2 bases, there was a span of 8 bases. One entry per CDR3 protein results from TCRdb running MiXCR on the RT-PCR reads. The sample records about a million distinct CDR3 sequences, more than 15% being singletons. This sequence joins TRBV3-1 and TRBJ1-2; no clear D. The TCR was taken from a human donor who was either an allogeneic HSCT recipient or a stem cell or donor lymphocyte infusion donor (not recorded which). It is not recorded whose cells these are; they may come from a transplant donor. The source material was blood, either unsorted or a sorted T cell fraction (not recorded which). CDR3 nucleotide sequence: TGTGCCAGCAGCCAAGCCGAGAGAAACTATGGCTACACCTTC. Translating it yields CASSQAERNYGYTF.